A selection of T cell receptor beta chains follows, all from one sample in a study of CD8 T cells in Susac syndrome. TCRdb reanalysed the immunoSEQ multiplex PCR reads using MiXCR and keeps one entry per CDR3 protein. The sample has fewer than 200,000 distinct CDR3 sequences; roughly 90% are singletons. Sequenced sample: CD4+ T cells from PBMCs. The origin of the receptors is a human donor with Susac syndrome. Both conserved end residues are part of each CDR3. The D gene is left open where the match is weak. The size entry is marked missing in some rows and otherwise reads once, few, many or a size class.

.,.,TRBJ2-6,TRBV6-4,CASSDSQGTGANVLTF,TGTGCCAGCAGTGACTCGCAGGGGACTGGGGCCAACGTCCTGACTTTC
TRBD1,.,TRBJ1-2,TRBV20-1,CSAPSNSQGIARGYTF,TGCAGTGCTCCCTCCAATTCACAGGGGATCGCGCGCGGCTACACCTTC
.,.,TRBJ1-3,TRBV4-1,CASSQRTGTGNTIYF,TGCGCCAGCAGCCAACGCACAGGGACAGGAAACACCATATATTTT
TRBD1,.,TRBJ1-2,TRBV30,CAWSRTGYYGYTF,TGTGCCTGGAGCAGGACAGGGTACTATGGCTACACCTTC
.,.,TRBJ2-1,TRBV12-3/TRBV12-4,CASSSWGLFRDEQFF,TGTGCCAGCAGCTCCTGGGGACTGTTTCGGGATGAGCAGTTCTTC
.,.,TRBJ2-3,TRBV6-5,CASSYLGIRGGDTQYF,TGTGCCAGCAGTTATTTGGGTATTCGGGGCGGGGATACGCAGTATTTT
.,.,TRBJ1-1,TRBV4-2,CASSQGVGVQLNTEAFF,TGTGCCAGCAGCCAAGGGGTGGGGGTCCAGCTGAACACTGAAGCTTTCTTT
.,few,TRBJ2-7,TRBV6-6,CASSYAVYEQYF,TGTGCCAGCAGTTACGCAGTCTACGAGCAGTACTTC
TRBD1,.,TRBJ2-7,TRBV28,CASRSRLGQLTHEQYF,TGTGCCAGCAGATCTCGATTGGGACAGTTAACCCACGAGCAGTACTTC
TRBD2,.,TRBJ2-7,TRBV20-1,CSATRGTKNEQYF,TGCAGTGCGACCCGGGGGACTAAGAACGAGCAGTACTTC
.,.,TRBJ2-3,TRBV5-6,CASSLNHRRADTQYF,TGTGCCAGCAGCTTGAACCACCGAAGGGCGGATACGCAGTATTTT
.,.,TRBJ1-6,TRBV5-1,CASSWHEKTNSPLHF,TGCGCCAGCAGCTGGCACGAGAAGACCAATTCACCCCTCCACTTT
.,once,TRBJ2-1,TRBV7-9,CASSLMGPSREKFF,TGTGCCAGCAGCTTAATGGGACCCTCCAGGGAGAAGTTCTTC
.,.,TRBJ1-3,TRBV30,CAWRPSIILSGNTIYF,TGTGCCTGGAGACCGTCAATCATACTTTCTGGAAACACCATATATTTT
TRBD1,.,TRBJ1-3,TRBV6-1,CASSPSIGGIGNTIYF,TGTGCCAGCAGCCCATCGATAGGGGGCATTGGAAACACCATATATTTT
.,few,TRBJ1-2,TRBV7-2,CASSLAPDSYYGYTF,TGTGCCAGCAGCTTAGCCCCGGATAGCTACTATGGCTACACCTTC
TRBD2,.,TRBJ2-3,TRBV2,CASMPGLAVPDTQYF,TGTGCCAGCATGCCGGGACTAGCGGTACCAGATACGCAGTATTTT
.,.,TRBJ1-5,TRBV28,CASSLGQTLSNQPQHF,TGTGCCAGCAGTTTAGGCCAGACCCTAAGCAATCAGCCCCAGCATTTT
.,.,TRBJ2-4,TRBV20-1,CSAREIPGLKYLF,TGCAGTGCTAGGGAAATACCGGGCCTAAAGTACCTTTTC
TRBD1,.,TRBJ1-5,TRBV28,CASSSGTVGNQPQHF,TGTGCCAGCAGCTCCGGGACAGTGGGCAATCAGCCCCAGCATTTT
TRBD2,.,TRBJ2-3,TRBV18,CASSETSGGAYF,TGTGCCAGCTCAGAAACTAGCGGGGGGGCTTATTTT
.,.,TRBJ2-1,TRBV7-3,CASSHGPSSYNEQFF,TGTGCCAGCAGCCATGGACCGAGCTCCTACAATGAGCAGTTCTTC
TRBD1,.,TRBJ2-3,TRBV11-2,CASSLRTGRNTQYF,TGTGCCAGCAGCCTGCGGACAGGTCGAAATACGCAGTATTTT
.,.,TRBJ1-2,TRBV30,CAWTQSGNYGYTF,TGTGCCTGGACCCAGTCAGGGAACTATGGCTACACCTTC
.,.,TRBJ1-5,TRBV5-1,CASSLAGEGQPQHF,TGCGCCAGCAGCTTGGCCGGGGAGGGCCAGCCCCAGCATTTT
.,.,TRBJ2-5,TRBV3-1,CASSQDPGRIETQYF,TGTGCCAGCAGCCAAGACCCTGGACGCATAGAGACCCAGTACTTC
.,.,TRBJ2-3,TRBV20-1,CSARRGSSTDTQYF,TGCAGTGCTAGGAGGGGGTCTAGCACAGATACGCAGTATTTT
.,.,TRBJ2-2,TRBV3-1,CASSLTMTGELFF,TGTGCCAGCAGCCTGACTATGACCGGGGAGCTGTTTTTT
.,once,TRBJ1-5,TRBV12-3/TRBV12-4,CASRLDNQPQHF,TGTGCCAGCAGGTTAGACAATCAGCCCCAGCATTTT
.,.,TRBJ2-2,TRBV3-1,CASSQVTGPTGELFF,TGTGCCAGCAGCCAAGTGACAGGACCCACCGGGGAGCTGTTTTTT
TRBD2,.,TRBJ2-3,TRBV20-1,CSARAIFGGGSGTDTQYF,TGCAGTGCTAGAGCCATTTTCGGGGGGGGGAGCGGCACAGATACGCAGTATTTT
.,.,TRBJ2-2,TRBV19,CASSSSVNVELFF,TGTGCCAGTAGTAGTTCCGTTAACGTGGAGCTGTTTTTT
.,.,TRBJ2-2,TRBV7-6,CASSLASRQTYTGELFF,TGTGCCAGCAGCTTAGCATCGAGACAGACATACACCGGGGAGCTGTTTTTT
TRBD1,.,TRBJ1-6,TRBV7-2,CASSAQGFLSPLHF,TGTGCCAGCAGCGCACAGGGGTTCCTCTCACCCCTCCACTTT
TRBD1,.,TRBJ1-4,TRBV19,CASKETGLVPNEKLFF,TGTGCCAGTAAGGAGACAGGGCTTGTGCCTAATGAAAAACTGTTTTTT
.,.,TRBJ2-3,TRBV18,CASSLSGGGNTDTQYF,TGTGCCAGCTCCCTGTCCGGGGGCGGCAACACAGATACGCAGTATTTT
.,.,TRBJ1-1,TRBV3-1,CASSQGRGGWTEAFF,TGTGCCAGCAGCCAAGGACGGGGTGGGTGGACTGAAGCTTTCTTT
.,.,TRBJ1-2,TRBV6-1,CASSERARVHGYTF,TGTGCCAGCAGTGAAAGGGCCCGCGTTCATGGCTACACCTTC
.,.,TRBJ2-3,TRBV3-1,CASSQVSRADTQYF,TGTGCCAGCAGCCAAGTGTCCAGGGCAGATACGCAGTATTTT
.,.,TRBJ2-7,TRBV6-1,CASSEMGQGTYEQYF,TGTGCCAGCAGTGAAATGGGTCAGGGTACCTACGAGCAGTACTTC
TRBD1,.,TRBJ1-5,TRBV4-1,CASSPRQGDSNSNQPQHF,TGCGCCAGCAGCCCTCGACAGGGCGATAGCAATAGCAATCAGCCCCAGCATTTT
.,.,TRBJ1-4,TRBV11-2,CASSPTTANNEKLFF,TGTGCCAGCAGTCCCACGACAGCCAATAATGAAAAACTGTTTTTT
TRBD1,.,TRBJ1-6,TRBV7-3,CASSPDRGNSPLHF,TGTGCCAGCAGCCCGGACAGGGGTAATTCACCCCTCCACTTT
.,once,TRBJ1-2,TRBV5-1,CASSFSDRSYGYTF,TGCGCCAGCAGCTTCTCGGATAGATCCTATGGCTACACCTTC
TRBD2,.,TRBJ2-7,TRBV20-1,CSAKTSGITYEQYF,TGCAGTGCTAAGACTAGCGGGATTACCTACGAGCAGTACTTC
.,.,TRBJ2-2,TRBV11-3,CASSLVSAGELFF,TGTGCCAGCAGCCTAGTGTCTGCCGGGGAGCTGTTTTTT
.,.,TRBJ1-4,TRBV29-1,CSVLPGLGTNEKLFF,TGCAGCGTTTTACCAGGGTTGGGCACTAATGAAAAACTGTTTTTT